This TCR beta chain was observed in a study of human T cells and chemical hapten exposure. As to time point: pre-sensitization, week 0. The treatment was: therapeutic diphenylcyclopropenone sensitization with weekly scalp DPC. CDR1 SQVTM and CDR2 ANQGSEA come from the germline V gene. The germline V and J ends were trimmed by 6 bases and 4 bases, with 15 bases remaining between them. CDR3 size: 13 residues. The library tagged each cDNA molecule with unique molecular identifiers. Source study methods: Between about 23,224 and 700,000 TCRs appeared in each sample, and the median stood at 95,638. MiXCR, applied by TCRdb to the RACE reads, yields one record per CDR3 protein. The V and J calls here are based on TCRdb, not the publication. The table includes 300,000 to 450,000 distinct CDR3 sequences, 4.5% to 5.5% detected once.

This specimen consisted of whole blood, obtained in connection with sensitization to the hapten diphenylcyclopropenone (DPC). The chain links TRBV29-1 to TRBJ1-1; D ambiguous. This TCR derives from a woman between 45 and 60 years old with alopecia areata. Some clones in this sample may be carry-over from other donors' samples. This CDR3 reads CSVPGCWITEAFF. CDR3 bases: TGCAGCGTCCCTGGATGTTGGATCACTGAAGCTTTCTTT.